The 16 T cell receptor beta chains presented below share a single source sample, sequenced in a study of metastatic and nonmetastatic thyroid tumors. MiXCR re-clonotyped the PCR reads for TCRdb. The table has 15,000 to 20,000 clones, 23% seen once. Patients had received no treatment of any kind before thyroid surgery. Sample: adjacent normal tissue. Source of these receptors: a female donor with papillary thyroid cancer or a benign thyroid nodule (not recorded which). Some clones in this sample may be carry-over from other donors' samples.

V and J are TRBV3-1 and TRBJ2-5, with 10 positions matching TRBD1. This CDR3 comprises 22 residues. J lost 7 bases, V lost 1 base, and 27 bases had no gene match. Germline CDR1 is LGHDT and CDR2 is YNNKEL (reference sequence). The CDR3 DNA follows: TGTGCCAGCAGCCAAGGTGGATGGGGGACAGGGGCGGCTAGCGGCTCATCTGGGACCCAGTACTTC. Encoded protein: CASSQGGWGTGAASGSSGTQYF.

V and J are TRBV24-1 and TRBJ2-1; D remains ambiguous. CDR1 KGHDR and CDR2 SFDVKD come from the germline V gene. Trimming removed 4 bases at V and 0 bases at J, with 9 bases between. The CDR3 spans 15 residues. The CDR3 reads CATSDSLISYNEQFF. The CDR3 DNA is TGTGCCACCAGTGACAGCCTTATCTCCTACAATGAGCAGTTCTTC.

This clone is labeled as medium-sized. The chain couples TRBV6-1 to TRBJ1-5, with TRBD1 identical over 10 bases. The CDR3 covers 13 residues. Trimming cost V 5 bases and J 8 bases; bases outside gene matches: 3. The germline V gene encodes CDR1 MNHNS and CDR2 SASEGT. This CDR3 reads CASSWGQGKPQHF. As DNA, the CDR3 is TGTGCCAGCAGTTGGGGACAGGGGAAGCCCCAGCATTTT.

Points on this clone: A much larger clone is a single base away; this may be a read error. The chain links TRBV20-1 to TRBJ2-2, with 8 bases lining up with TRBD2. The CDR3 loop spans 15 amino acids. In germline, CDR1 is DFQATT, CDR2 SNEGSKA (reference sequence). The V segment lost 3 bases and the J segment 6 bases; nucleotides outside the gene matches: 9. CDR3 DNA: TGCAGTGCTAGGGTGGGCGGGAGGCCCGCCGGGGAGCTGTTTTTT. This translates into CSARVGGRPAGELFF.

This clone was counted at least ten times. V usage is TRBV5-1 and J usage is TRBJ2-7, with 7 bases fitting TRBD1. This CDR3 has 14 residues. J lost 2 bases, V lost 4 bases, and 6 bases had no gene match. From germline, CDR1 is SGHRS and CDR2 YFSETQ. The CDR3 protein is CASSLDRDPYEQYF. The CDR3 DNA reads TGCGCCAGCAGCCTAGACAGGGACCCCTACGAGCAGTACTTC.

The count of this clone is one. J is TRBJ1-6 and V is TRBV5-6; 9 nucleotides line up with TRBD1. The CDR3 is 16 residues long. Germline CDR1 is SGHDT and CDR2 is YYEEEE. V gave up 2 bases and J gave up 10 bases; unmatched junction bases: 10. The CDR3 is CASSFTRTGESSPLHF. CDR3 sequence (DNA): TGTGCCAGCAGCTTTACCCGGACAGGGGAAAGCTCACCCCTCCACTTT.

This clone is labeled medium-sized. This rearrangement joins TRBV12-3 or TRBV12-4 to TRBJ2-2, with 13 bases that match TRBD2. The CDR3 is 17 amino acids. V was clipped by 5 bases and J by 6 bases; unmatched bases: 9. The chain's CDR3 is CASSPTSGRGNAGELFF. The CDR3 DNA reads TGTGCCAGCAGTCCCACTAGCGGGAGGGGTAACGCCGGGGAGCTGTTTTTT.

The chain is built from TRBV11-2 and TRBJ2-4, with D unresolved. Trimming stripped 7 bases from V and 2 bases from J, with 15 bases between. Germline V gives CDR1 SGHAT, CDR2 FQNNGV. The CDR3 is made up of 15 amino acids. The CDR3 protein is CASIRITWSKNIQYF. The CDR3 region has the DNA TGTGCCAGCATCCGGATCACATGGTCCAAAAACATTCAGTACTTC.

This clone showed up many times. The chain's CDR3 is CASSAGLSYNEQFF. As DNA, the CDR3 is TGTGCCAGCAGCGCCGGTCTTTCCTACAATGAGCAGTTCTTC. The gene calls are TRBV9 and TRBJ2-1; the D is unclear. The V gene's germline CDR1 is SGDLS and CDR2 YYNGEE. Trimming shortened V by 3 bases and J by 1 base, and 8 bases separated the two germline ends. This CDR3 is 14 amino acids long.

CDR3 region: CASSEAGTGGRSNYGYTF. CDR3 DNA sequence: TGTGCCAGCAGTGAAGCTGGGACAGGGGGCCGATCTAACTATGGCTACACCTTC. This chain connects TRBV2 to TRBJ1-2; TRBD1 matches 12 bases. J was trimmed by 0 bases and V by 0 bases; bases with no gene match: 5. The CDR3 is 18 residues long. Germline lookup yields CDR1 SNHLY and CDR2 FYNNEI.

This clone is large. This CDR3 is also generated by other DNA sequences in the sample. The CDR3 nucleotides read TGTGCCAGCAGTTCAGACGGATATAGCAATCAGCCCCAGCATTTT. This gives the protein CASSSDGYSNQPQHF. This chain links TRBV6-1 with TRBJ1-5; no clear D gene. The length of the CDR3 is 15 residues. Deletions cut 5 bases from V and 0 bases from J, with 11 bases between. CDR1 is MNHNS and CDR2 is SASEGT in the germline V gene.

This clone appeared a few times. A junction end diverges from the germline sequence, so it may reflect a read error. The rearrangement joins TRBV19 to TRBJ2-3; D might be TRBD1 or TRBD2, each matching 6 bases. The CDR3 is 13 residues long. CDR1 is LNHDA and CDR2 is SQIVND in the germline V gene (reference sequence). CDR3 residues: CASMRRDTNTQCF. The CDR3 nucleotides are TGTGCCAGTATGAGGCGGGACACAAATACGCAGTGTTTT.

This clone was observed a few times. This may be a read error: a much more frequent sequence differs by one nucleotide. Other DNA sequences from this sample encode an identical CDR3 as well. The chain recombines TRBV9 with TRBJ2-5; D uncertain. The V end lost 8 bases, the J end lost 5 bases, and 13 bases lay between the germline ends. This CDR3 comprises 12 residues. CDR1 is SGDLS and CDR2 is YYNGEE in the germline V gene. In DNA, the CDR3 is TGTGCCAGTAGCCCATACGGGGAGACCCAGTACTTC. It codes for CASSPYGETQYF.

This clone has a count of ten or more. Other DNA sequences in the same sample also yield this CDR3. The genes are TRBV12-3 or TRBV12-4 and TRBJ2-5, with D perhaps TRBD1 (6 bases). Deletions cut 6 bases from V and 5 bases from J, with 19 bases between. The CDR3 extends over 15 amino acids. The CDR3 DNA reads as TGTGCCAGCAGCCTCTCCGACAGGTCCAGGGAGACCCAGTACTTC. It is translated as CASSLSDRSRETQYF.

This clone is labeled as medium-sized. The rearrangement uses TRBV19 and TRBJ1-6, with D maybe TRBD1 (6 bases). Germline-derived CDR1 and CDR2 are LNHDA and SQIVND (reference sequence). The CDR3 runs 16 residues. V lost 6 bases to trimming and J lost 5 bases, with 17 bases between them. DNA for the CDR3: TGTGCCAGTAGAACGCAGGGGTTCTCGGATAATTCACCCCTCCACTTT. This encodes CASRTQGFSDNSPLHF.

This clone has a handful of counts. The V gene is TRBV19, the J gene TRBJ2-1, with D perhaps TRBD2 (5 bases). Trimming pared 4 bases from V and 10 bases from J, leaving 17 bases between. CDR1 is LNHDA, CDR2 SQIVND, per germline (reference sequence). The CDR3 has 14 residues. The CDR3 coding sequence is TGTGCCAGTAGTACAGCACTAGGGCTTCGGGAGCAGTTCTTC. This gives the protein CASSTALGLREQFF.